This T cell receptor beta chain was identified during a study of human T cells and chemical hapten exposure. This CDR3 region has 18 residues. Germline assignment: CDR1 KGHSH and CDR2 LQKENI. V was shortened by 5 bases and J by 0 bases, with 19 bases between the two germline ends. TCRdb called the RACE reads again in MiXCR, with one record for every CDR3 protein. Of around 150,000 distinct CDR3 sequences detected, roughly a quarter appear once; the ten largest clones hold approximately 2.3%. Described time point: patch test 3, about 24 weeks after DPC sensitization. Treatment here: therapeutic diphenylcyclopropenone sensitization with weekly scalp DPC.

The receptor comes from a woman aged 18-29 years with alopecia areata. Some clones in this sample may be carry-over from other donors' samples. This sample comprised whole blood, obtained in connection with sensitization to the hapten diphenylcyclopropenone (DPC). The chain employs TRBV18 and TRBJ2-2; D unresolved. Here the CDR3 reads CASSSYPVSRTNTGELFF. In DNA form, the CDR3 reads TGTGCCAGCTCATCATATCCCGTCTCCCGTACGAACACCGGGGAGCTGTTTTTT.